The T cell receptor (beta chain) described here comes from a study of T cells after yellow fever vaccination. Study context: Fractions of limited cellularity were prepared by means of SMART-Seq v4 Ultra Low Input. Study observations and caveats: Peaking on day 5 versus 15, the secondary response was faster but weaker. FACS-sorted repertoires could contain abundant clonotypes contaminating from the bulk population. Few clonotypes appeared in both CD4 and CD8 compartments.

The germline V gene encodes CDR1 SGDLS and CDR2 YYNGEE. The V end lost 3 bases, the J end lost 5 bases, and 15 bases lay between the germline ends. The CDR3 is 16 residues long. TCRdb re-analysed the 5' RACE reads in MiXCR, keeping a single row per CDR3 protein. Among approximately 580,000 distinct CDR3 sequences listed, around 16% were seen once. This clonotype was found a few times. Its target is unknown. The sequencing here drew on PBMCs, taken 5 days after the first yellow fever vaccination. The sequence was collected from a man aged 18 to 35 who received the YFV17D yellow fever vaccine. The chain joins TRBV9 to TRBJ1-6; D perhaps matches TRBD1 (6 bases). The CDR3 reads CASSGPLGGNNSPLHF. The CDR3 region has the DNA TGTGCCAGCAGCGGACCTCTAGGGGGTAATAATTCACCCCTCCACTTT.